Shown below are 17 T cell receptor beta chains from a single sample sequenced in a study of T cell responses to AZD1222 COVID-19 vaccine. Some clones are missing from TCRdb's copy, which holds only in-frame ones; the method was immunoSEQ multiplex PCR. The sample includes about 180,000 clones, 90% to 95% of them seen just once. Sequences were derived from peripheral blood, sampled 28 days after the second AZD1222 dose. These receptors were collected from an adult who received the AZD1222 COVID-19 vaccine.

This clone showed up just once. This sequence joins TRBV2 and TRBJ1-3; D unclear. V lost 4 bases and J lost 2, with 15 bases in between. The CDR3 extends over 16 amino acids. Germline V gives CDR1 SNHLY, CDR2 FYNNEI. The DNA for the CDR3 is TGTGCCAGCAGTGGGGCCGCACAAGGGCCTGGAAACACCATATATTTT. It codes for CASSGAAQGPGNTIYF.

The DNA of the CDR3 is TGTGCCAGCAGCGCCGGACAGGGAACACCCTCCACAGATACGCAGTATTTT. Protein: CASSAGQGTPSTDTQYF. V is TRBV9 and J is TRBJ2-3; the match to TRBD1 covers 8 bases. The CDR3 has 17 residues. The germline V gene has CDR1 SGDLS and CDR2 YYNGEE. Germline trimming cut 3 bases from V and 2 bases from J; bases unmatched to any gene: 11.

The rearrangement uses TRBV4-1 and TRBJ2-1; D ambiguous. Germline V gene sequence: CDR1 MGHRA, CDR2 YSYEKL. V gave up 4 bases and J gave up 8 bases, with 15 bases separating them. The CDR3 length is 14 residues. CDR3 in amino acids: CASSPNGWSDEQFF. The CDR3 nucleotides read TGCGCCAGCAGCCCCAACGGGTGGTCCGATGAGCAGTTCTTC.

This rearrangement joins TRBV18 to TRBJ2-1, with a possible D match to TRBD2 (5 bases). There are 11 residues in the CDR3. Germline lookup yields CDR1 KGHSH and CDR2 LQKENI. Trimming pared 8 bases from V and 6 bases from J, leaving 8 bases between. Here the CDR3 reads CASAAGNEQFF. In nucleotides, the CDR3 is TGTGCCAGCGCTGCGGGCAATGAGCAGTTCTTC.

V usage is TRBV7-2 and J usage is TRBJ2-1; D call uncertain. The CDR3 is made up of 11 amino acids. The germline CDR1 and CDR2 sequences are SGHTA and FQGNSA. Deletions cut 5 bases from V and 10 bases from J, with 9 bases between. For the CDR3, the DNA is TGTGCCAGCAGCAATCGATGGGAGCAGTTCTTC. This gives the protein CASSNRWEQFF.

The chain links TRBV27 to TRBJ2-2; 8 nucleotides line up with TRBD1. The V gene's germline CDR1 is MNHEY and CDR2 SMNVEV (reference sequence). With 3 bases clipped from V and 4 bases from J, the junction kept 4 bases outside the gene matches. The CDR3 has 15 amino acids. CDR3 sequence (DNA): TGTGCCAGCAGTTTCCGACAGGGGAGCACCGGGGAGCTGTTTTTT. This translates into CASSFRQGSTGELFF.

The rearrangement links TRBV1 to TRBJ1-4; the D call in the table, TRBD1, was not verified against the DNA. TRBV1 represents a pseudogene. The CDR3 has 15 amino acids. In nucleotides, the CDR3 is TGCACCAGCAGCCAAGAGAGGCAGGGGGGAGAAAAACTGTTTTTT. This sequence encodes CTSSQERQGGEKLFF.

The rearrangement links TRBV4-1 to TRBJ1-2; 7 nucleotides line up with TRBD1. CDR1 and CDR2 from the germline V gene are MGHRA and YSYEKL. V lost 4 bases, J lost 4 bases, and 9 bases stayed unmatched. CDR3 length: 15 amino acids. The CDR3 DNA sequence: TGCGCCAGCAGCCTACTGACAGGGAAACGCTATGGCTACACCTTC. This encodes CASSLLTGKRYGYTF.

This clone occurred once. The rearrangement joins TRBV7-8 to TRBJ1-1; TRBD1 matches 7 bases. V trimming: 3 bases; J trimming: 2 bases; junction bases outside the gene matches: 3. CDR3 length: 14 amino acids. Looked up from germline, CDR1 is SGHVS and CDR2 is FQNEAQ. CDR3 in amino acids: CASSFGQDNTEAFF. For the CDR3, the DNA is TGTGCCAGCAGCTTCGGACAGGATAACACTGAAGCTTTCTTT.

V is TRBV11-2 and J is TRBJ2-3; D perhaps matches TRBD2 (6 bases). Germline CDR1 is SGHAT and CDR2 is FQNNGV. The V and J ends lost 4 bases and 4 bases respectively, with 21 bases between them. The CDR3 is 17 amino acids. The CDR3 loop reads CASSSGRGAGFADTQYF. DNA of the CDR3: TGTGCCAGCAGCTCGGGACGCGGAGCGGGTTTTGCAGATACGCAGTATTTT.

The rearrangement uses TRBV19 and TRBJ1-1, with D perhaps matching TRBD1 (5 bases). Trimming pared 3 bases from V and 0 bases from J, leaving 14 bases between. The CDR3 has 16 amino acids. CDR1 is LNHDA, CDR2 SQIVND, per germline (reference sequence). The CDR3 DNA is TGTGCCAGTAGTATGCCGAGTGGGGCAATGAACACTGAAGCTTTCTTT. Translation: CASSMPSGAMNTEAFF.

V is TRBV10-1 and J is TRBJ1-5, with D maybe TRBD1 (5 bases). Looked up from germline, CDR1 is WNHNN and CDR2 is SYGVQD (reference sequence). V gave up 4 bases and J gave up 3 bases, with 10 bases separating them. This CDR3 has 14 residues. CDR3 residues: CASSAAGINQPQHF. In nucleotides, the CDR3 is TGCGCCAGCAGTGCAGCAGGGATCAATCAGCCCCAGCATTTT.

The rearrangement uses TRBV30 and TRBJ1-1; D gene uncertain. Germline CDR1 reads GTSNPN; CDR2 reads SVGIG (reference sequence). With 1 base removed from V and 3 bases from J, the gap between germline ends came to 9 bases. CDR3 length: 13 residues. CDR3: CAWSDGGDTEAFF. CDR3 nucleotide sequence: TGTGCCTGGAGTGATGGTGGGGACACTGAAGCTTTCTTT.

V and J are TRBV2 and TRBJ1-2; tentative D call: TRBD1 (5 bases). This CDR3 has 15 amino acids. V dropped 3 bases and J dropped 4 bases, with 15 bases sitting between them. Looked up from germline, CDR1 is SNHLY and CDR2 is FYNNEI. CDR3 DNA: TGTGCCAGCAGTGATTTAATGGGGACTCTCTATGGCTACACCTTC. It yields the protein CASSDLMGTLYGYTF.

This sequence joins TRBV7-2 and TRBJ2-5; 7 nucleotides match TRBD2. V gave up 5 bases and J gave up 4 bases; unmatched junction bases: 7. From germline, CDR1 is SGHTA and CDR2 FQGNSA. This CDR3 comprises 14 residues. In DNA, the CDR3 is TGTGCCAGCAGCACCGCGGGGGTCAGAGAGACCCAGTACTTC. Its translation: CASSTAGVRETQYF.

The gene calls are TRBV7-2 and TRBJ2-3, with D maybe TRBD1 (5 bases). The germline V gene encodes CDR1 SGHTA and CDR2 FQGNSA. Trimming cost V 1 base and J 5 bases, with 22 bases left between them. The CDR3 totals 18 residues. CDR3 nucleotide sequence: TGTGCCAGCAGCTTAGTAGGGGCGGCCGGTCGGTATGTAGATACGCAGTATTTT. Amino acids: CASSLVGAAGRYVDTQYF. The whole variable domain, filled in from reference TRBV7-2 and TRBJ2-3, reads GAGVSQSPSNKVTEKGKDVELRCDPISGHTALYWYRQSLGQGLEFLIYFQGNSAPDKSGLPSDRFSAERTGGSVSTLTIQRTQQEDSAVYLCASSLVGAAGRYVDTQYFGPGTRLTVL.

The chain employs TRBV25-1 and TRBJ1-6, with D uncertain. Trimming shortened V by 4 bases and J by 7 bases, and 11 bases separated the two germline ends. This CDR3 contains 14 residues. Germline V lookup: CDR1 MGHDK, CDR2 SYGVNS. In DNA, the CDR3 is TGTGCCAGCAGTGTCGTGGGAAGCAATTCACCCCTCCACTTT. Translation: CASSVVGSNSPLHF. The variable domain in full, completed from reference TRBV25-1 and TRBJ1-6, reads EADIYQTPRYLVIGTGKKITLECSQTMGHDKMYWYQQDPGMELHLIHYSYGVNSTEKGDLSSESTVSRIRTEHFPLTLESARPSHTSQYLCASSVVGSNSPLHFGNGTRLTVT.